Sequencing of this TCR beta chain was carried out in a study of blood T cell repertoires in COVID-19. The overall study: PBMCs, B-cell-depleted T cells, or T cells provided the cDNA or gDNA that made up the material.

The CDR3 contains 13 residues. With 0 bases removed from V and 11 bases from J, the gap between germline ends came to 13 bases. The germline V gene encodes CDR1 LNHNV and CDR2 YYDKDF (reference sequence). Two negative PCRs, clearance, or symptom resolution were required of recovered Cohort 3 donors. Method: immunoSEQ multiplex PCR; TCRdb's copy keeps in-frame clones and lacks some. The sample contains more than 250,000 clones, 80% to 90% of which appear only once. The clonotype was recovered from a woman aged 18-35 years who had recovered from COVID-19. This chain uses TRBV15 with TRBJ1-1; D remains unclear. The sequencing input was PBMCs or T cells enriched from blood (not recorded which). The chain's CDR3 is CATSRDLEGVAFF. CDR3 nucleotides: TGTGCCACCAGCAGAGATCTAGAAGGCGTCGCTTTCTTT.